The subject of this entry is one TCR beta chain. Its specific antigen is unknown. The record has no base qualities; no much larger clone is one base away. The data are from a study of T cell responses to AZD1222 COVID-19 vaccine (dated by TCRdb to about 2021). Context from the whole study: AZD1222 recipients given second doses at about 4 weeks or at about 12 weeks were pooled, since spike-specific TCR depth and breadth were not found to differ between the two schedules. TCR sequencing covered 230 to 250 trial participants: some 210 given two doses of AZD1222 and 26 given two doses of MenACWY control vaccine. Trial participants were enrolled into age subgroups of 18-55, 56-69 and 70-plus years, which contained roughly 150, 30 and 60 TCR-sequenced participants, respectively.

Results and caveats for the whole study, not just this receptor: Participants were mostly white British and included more females than males, and it was suggested by the authors that clonal diversity may have been underestimated. The whole spike protein was spanned by vaccine-associated CD4 TCRs, and dominant responses were seen in regions 160-218 and 743-854. Because no samples from the day 14 peak response were available, repertoires could be characterized only after the peak T cell response. The 56-69-year group was small, and its depth increase did not reach significance, likely because of low power. Conclusions about previously exposed vaccinees are limited because only six or seven AZD1222 recipients were SARS-CoV-2 seropositive at baseline. After two AZD1222 doses, spike-specific TCR breadth and depth were significantly higher than at day 0 and than in MenACWY recipients. Nearly half of unique spike-specific TCRs reportedly recognized epitopes outside regions mutated in the B.1.351 and B.1.1.7 variants.

The CDR3 regions of human TCRbeta chains were subjected to immunosequencing. In the source study's methods: Repertoire TCRs were matched against a reference library of SARS-CoV-2-specific TCRs generated with the MIRA antigen-specificity platform. Breadth meant the fraction of unique TCRs that were SARS-CoV-2-associated, whereas depth meant the fraction of total T cells that were SARS-CoV-2-associated. Using the MIRA data, each spike-specific TCR was mapped to the spike region that the TCR reacts to and placed in a CD4 or CD8 class. Log10-transformed breadth and depth values were compared by one-way ANOVA with Sidak's multiple comparisons tests. The clones in this table, taken by TCRdb from immuneACCESS, are in-frame only. Not every clone is retained; where verified, under half of the shortfall comes from an unresolved V gene, and the cause of the rest is unknown. The DNA was the basis for D and trimming; V, J and clone size are from that table. For this sample there are around 130,000 clones; 80% to 90% appear just once. The top ten hold approximately 8.8% of the sample.

Spanning cysteine to phenylalanine, the CDR3 consists of 13 amino acids. The read is trimmed to its CDR3 DNA, 39 bases read in frame from base 1. Per the germline V gene, SNHLY is the CDR1 and FYNNEI is the CDR2. The junction shows trimming of 6 bases on V and 4 bases on J, plus 10 bases between the germline ends. Interpreted using the paper, the time point label stands for: baseline before first vaccination. Vaccinee samples came from UK trials COV001 and COV002, including a single-blind randomized controlled phase 2/3 trial of AZD1222 (ChAdOx1 nCoV-19) in healthy adults. For TCRbeta chain sequencing, PBMC samples from trial participants were taken at day 0 and at day 28 after the second dose.

This TCR was sampled from an adult in good health. The chain joins TRBV2 to TRBJ1-5; TRBD1 is possibly the D segment (5 matching bases). Sequenced material: peripheral blood, taken on day 0 of AZD1222 vaccination. The CDR3 protein is CASRPRGNQPQHF. In nucleotide form, the sequence is TGTGCCAGCAGACCTCGGGGGAATCAGCCCCAGCATTTT. Here the CDR3 is joined to the reference TRBV2 and TRBJ1-5 genes, and the full variable domain is: EPEVTQTPSHQVTQMGQEVILRCVPISNHLYFYWYRQILGQKVEFLVSFYNNEISEKSEIFDDQFSVERPDGSNFTLKIRSTKLEDSAMYFCASRPRGNQPQHFGDGTRLSIL.